A selection of T cell receptor beta chains follows, all from one sample in a study of CD8+ T cells in alopecia areata. Using immunoSEQ multiplex PCR, the repertoire was profiled, and TCRdb retains in-frame clones only, with some absent. The data show roughly 220,000 clones, with over 60% seen just once and around 1.2% held by the top ten. The input for sequencing was CD4+ T cells sorted from blood, taken at week 44, from a patient treated with tofacitinib. Every receptor here comes from a human donor with alopecia areata. Both conserved end residues are part of each CDR3. D genes are given only for firm matches. Part of the rows lack a size; the others show once, few, many or a class for expanded clones.

>TRBV2|.|TRBD1|TRBJ1-5
TGTGCCAGCAGTGCTCGACAGGGGGATCAGCCCCAGCATTTT
CASSARQGDQPQHF
>TRBV14|.|TRBD1|TRBJ1-2
TGTGCCAGCAGCCTTCGACAGGGGATGGCTAACTATGGCTACACCTTC
CASSLRQGMANYGYTF
>TRBV11-2|.|.|TRBJ2-5
TGTGCCAGCAGCTTAGGTCCAGCGGAGGAGACCCAGTACTTC
CASSLGPAEETQYF
>TRBV29-1|few|.|TRBJ1-1
TGCAGCGTTGAGGTCGTTGGGGTGAACACTGAAGCTTTCTTT
CSVEVVGVNTEAFF
>TRBV28|few|.|TRBJ2-7
TGTGCCAGCAGTTCTGTCCCGTACGAGCAGTACTTC
CASSSVPYEQYF
>TRBV7-9|few|.|TRBJ1-2
TGTGCCAGCAGCCGTATGACTGTAACACTGGGCTACACCTTC
CASSRMTVTLGYTF
>TRBV2|.|.|TRBJ1-5
TGTGCCAGCAGCGCGGACGGCGGGTACCAGCCCCAGCATTTT
CASSADGGYQPQHF
>TRBV10-3|few|.|TRBJ2-3
TGTGCCATCAGCGGCCTCCCTGGACTAACGGGAGATACGCAGTATTTT
CAISGLPGLTGDTQYF
>TRBV2|once|.|TRBJ2-6
TGTGCCAGCAGTTTAGGGCCGGCTGGGGCCAACGTCCTGACTTTC
CASSLGPAGANVLTF
>TRBV5-4|.|.|TRBJ1-2
TGTGCCAGCAGCGTGCAGGACAGCTTAAGCTATGGCTACACCTTC
CASSVQDSLSYGYTF
>TRBV30|.|.|TRBJ2-7
TGTGCCTGGAGTCTCAGGGGTTACGAGCAGTACTTC
CAWSLRGYEQYF
>TRBV29-1|.|TRBD1|TRBJ1-4
TGCAGCGTTGCCGTGACAGGGATGAATGAAAAACTGTTTTTT
CSVAVTGMNEKLFF
>TRBV4-3|.|.|TRBJ2-3
TGCGCCAGCAGCCAAGCACGTAGTCTTGGCACAGATACGCAGTATTTT
CASSQARSLGTDTQYF
>TRBV2|.|.|TRBJ2-2
TGTGCCAGCAGTGAAAGAGGGTTTGGCACCGGGGAGCTGTTTTTT
CASSERGFGTGELFF